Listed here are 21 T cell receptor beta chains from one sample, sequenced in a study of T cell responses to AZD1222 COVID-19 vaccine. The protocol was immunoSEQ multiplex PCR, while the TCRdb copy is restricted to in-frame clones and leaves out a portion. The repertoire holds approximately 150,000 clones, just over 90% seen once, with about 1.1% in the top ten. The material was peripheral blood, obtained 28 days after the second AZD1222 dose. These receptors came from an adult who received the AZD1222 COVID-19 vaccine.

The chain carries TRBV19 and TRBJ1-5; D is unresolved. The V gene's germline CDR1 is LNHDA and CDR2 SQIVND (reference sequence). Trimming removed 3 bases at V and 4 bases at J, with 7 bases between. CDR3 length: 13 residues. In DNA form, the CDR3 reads TGTGCCAGTAGTATGTGGCTGAATCAGCCCCAGCATTTT. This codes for CASSMWLNQPQHF.

The CDR3 here is CASSTSTYGYTF. The CDR3 DNA reads TGTGCCAGCAGCACAAGTACCTATGGCTACACCTTC. V is TRBV13 and J is TRBJ1-2; D not resolved. V lost 5 bases and J 4 bases, leaving 8 bases between the germline ends. CDR3 length: 12 residues. Germline CDR1 reads PRHDT; CDR2 reads FYEKMQ (reference sequence).

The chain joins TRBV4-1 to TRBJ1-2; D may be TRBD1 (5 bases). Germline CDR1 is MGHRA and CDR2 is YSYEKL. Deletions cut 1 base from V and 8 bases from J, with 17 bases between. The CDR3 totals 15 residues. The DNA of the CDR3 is TGCGCCAGCAGCCAAGTCCATCAGGGAGGCTACGGCTACACCTTC. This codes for CASSQVHQGGYGYTF.

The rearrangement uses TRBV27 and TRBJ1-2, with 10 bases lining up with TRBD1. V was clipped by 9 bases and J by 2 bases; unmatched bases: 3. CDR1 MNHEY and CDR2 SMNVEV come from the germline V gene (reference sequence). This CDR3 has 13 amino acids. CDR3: CARGQGVNYGYTF. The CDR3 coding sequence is TGTGCCAGAGGACAGGGGGTGAACTATGGCTACACCTTC.

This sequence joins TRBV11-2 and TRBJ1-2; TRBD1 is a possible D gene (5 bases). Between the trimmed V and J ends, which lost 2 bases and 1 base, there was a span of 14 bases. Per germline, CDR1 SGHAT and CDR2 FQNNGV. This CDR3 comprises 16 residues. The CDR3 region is CASSLRGGRINYGYTF. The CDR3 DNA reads TGTGCCAGCAGCTTACGCGGGGGTCGGATTAACTATGGCTACACCTTC.

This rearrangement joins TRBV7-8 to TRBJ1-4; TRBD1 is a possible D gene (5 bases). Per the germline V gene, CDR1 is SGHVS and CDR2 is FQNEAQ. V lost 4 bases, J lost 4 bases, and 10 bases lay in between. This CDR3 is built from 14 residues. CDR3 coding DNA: TGTGCCAGCAGCTCCCCGGGGGGTAATGAAAAACTGTTTTTT. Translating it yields CASSSPGGNEKLFF.

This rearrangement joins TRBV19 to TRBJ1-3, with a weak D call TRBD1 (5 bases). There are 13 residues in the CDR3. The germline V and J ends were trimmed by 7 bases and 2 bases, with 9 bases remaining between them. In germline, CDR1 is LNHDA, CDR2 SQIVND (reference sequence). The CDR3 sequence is CASNGGTGNTIYF. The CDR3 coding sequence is TGTGCCAGTAACGGGGGGACTGGAAACACCATATATTTT.

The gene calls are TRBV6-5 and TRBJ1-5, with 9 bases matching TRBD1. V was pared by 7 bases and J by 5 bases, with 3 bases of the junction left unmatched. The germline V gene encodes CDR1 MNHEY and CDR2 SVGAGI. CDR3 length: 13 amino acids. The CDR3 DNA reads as TGTGCCAGCACTGGGACAGGGTATCAGCCCCAGCATTTT. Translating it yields CASTGTGYQPQHF.

This chain's CDR3 is CASSLLASTDTQYF. CDR3 in DNA: TGTGCCAGCAGTTTACTAGCTAGCACAGATACGCAGTATTTT. This rearrangement joins TRBV27 to TRBJ2-3; D is possibly TRBD2 (5 bases). This CDR3 comprises 14 residues. Germline lookup yields CDR1 MNHEY and CDR2 SMNVEV (reference sequence). Trimming shortened V by 2 bases and J by 0 bases, and 6 bases separated the two germline ends.

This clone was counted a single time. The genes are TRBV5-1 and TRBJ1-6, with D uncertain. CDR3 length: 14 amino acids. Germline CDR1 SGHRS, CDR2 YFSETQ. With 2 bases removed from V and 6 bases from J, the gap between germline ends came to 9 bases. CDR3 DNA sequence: TGCGCCAGCAGCTTAAGGGTTAGTAATTCACCCCTCCACTTT. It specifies CASSLRVSNSPLHF.

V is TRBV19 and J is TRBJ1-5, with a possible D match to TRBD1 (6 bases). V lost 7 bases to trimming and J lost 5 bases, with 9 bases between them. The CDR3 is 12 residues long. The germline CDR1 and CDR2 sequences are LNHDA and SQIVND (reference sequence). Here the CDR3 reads CASKQGDQPQHF. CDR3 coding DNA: TGTGCCAGTAAACAGGGAGATCAGCCCCAGCATTTT.

The CDR3 spells CASTPGLNTEAFF. The CDR3 region has the DNA TGTGCCAGCACCCCAGGGTTGAACACTGAAGCTTTCTTT. The chain has TRBV6-5 and TRBJ1-1, with D possibly being TRBD1 (5 bases). Germline V gene lookup returns CDR1 MNHEY and CDR2 SVGAGI. The V gene lost 7 bases and the J gene lost 0 bases, with 9 bases spanning the gap. The CDR3 runs to 13 residues.

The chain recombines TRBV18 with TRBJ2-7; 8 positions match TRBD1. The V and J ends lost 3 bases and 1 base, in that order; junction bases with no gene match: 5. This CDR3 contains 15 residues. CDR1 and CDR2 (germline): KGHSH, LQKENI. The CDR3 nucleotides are TGTGCCAGCTCACCGACAGGGGCGGCTTCCTACGAGCAGTACTTC. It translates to CASSPTGAASYEQYF.

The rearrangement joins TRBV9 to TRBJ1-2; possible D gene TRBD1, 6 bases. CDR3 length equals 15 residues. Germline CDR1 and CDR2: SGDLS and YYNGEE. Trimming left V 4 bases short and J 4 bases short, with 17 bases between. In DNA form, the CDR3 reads TGTGCCAGCAGCTTGAGGGGCCAGGGGACCTATGGCTACACCTTC. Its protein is CASSLRGQGTYGYTF.

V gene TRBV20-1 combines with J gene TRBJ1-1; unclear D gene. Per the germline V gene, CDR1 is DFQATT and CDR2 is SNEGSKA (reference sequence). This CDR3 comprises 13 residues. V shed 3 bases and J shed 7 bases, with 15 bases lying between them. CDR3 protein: CSASRRADGEAFF. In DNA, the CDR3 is TGCAGTGCTAGTCGTAGGGCGGATGGTGAAGCTTTCTTT.

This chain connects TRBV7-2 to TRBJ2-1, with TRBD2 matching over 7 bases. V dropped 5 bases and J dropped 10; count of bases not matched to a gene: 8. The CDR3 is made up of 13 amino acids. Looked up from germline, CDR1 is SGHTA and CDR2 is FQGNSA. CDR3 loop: CASSPVLRGEQFF. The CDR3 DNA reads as TGTGCCAGCAGCCCTGTTCTGCGGGGGGAGCAGTTCTTC.

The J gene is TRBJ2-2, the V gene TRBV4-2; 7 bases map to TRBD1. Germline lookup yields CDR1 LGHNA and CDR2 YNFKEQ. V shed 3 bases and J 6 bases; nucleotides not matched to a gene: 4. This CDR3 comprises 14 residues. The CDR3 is CASSHSQGSGELFF. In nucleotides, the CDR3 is TGTGCCAGCAGCCACTCACAGGGGTCCGGGGAGCTGTTTTTT.

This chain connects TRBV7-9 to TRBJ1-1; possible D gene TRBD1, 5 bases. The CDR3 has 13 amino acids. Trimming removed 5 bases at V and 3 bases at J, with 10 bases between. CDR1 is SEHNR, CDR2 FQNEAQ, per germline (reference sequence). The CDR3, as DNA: TGTGCCAGCAGCCTACAGGTCCACACTGAAGCTTTCTTT. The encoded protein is CASSLQVHTEAFF.

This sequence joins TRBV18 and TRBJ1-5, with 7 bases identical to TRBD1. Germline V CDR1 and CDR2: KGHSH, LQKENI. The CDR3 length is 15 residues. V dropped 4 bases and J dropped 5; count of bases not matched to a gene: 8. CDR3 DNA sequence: TGTGCCAGCTCACTAAGACAGGGCGGGGATCAGCCCCAGCATTTT. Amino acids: CASSLRQGGDQPQHF.

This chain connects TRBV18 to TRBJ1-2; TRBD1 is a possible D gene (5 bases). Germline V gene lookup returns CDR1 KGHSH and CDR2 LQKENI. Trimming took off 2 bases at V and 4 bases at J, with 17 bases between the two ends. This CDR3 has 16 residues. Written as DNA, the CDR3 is TGTGCCAGCTCACCAAGATCACAGGAAGACGGCTATGGCTACACCTTC. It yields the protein CASSPRSQEDGYGYTF. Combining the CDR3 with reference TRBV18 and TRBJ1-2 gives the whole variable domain NAGVMQNPRHLVRRRGQEARLRCSPMKGHSHVYWYRQLPEEGLKFMVYLQKENIIDESGMPKERFSAEFPKEGPSILRIQQVVRGDSAAYFCASSPRSQEDGYGYTFGSGTRLTVV.

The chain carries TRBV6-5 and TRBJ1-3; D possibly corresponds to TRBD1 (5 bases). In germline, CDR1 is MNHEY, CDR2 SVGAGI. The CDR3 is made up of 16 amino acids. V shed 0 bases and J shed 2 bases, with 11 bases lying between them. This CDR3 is CASSYSGGAPGNTIYF. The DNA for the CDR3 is TGTGCCAGCAGTTACTCGGGAGGGGCGCCTGGAAACACCATATATTTT.